One and the same sample provided the 4 T cell receptor beta chains below, sequenced in a study of blood T cell repertoires in COVID-19. Assay used: immunoSEQ multiplex PCR; TCRdb lists only in-frame clones, some missing. Of 190,000 or so clones listed, about 85% are singletons. The sample comprised peripheral blood. These receptors came from a woman older than 75 with acute or convalescent COVID-19.

The chain links TRBV11-2 to TRBJ1-2, with 12 bases aligning to TRBD1. Trimming at V came to 6 bases and at J to 8 bases, leaving 10 bases not matched to a gene. CDR3 length equals 15 residues. Germline V lookup: CDR1 SGHAT, CDR2 FQNNGV. CDR3 nucleotide sequence: TGTGCCAGCAGTCTTCCGGGACAGGGGGCGCGGGGCTACACCTTC. Protein: CASSLPGQGARGYTF.

The chain combines TRBV5-1 with TRBJ1-2; D perhaps matches TRBD1 (6 bases). The V gene lost 5 bases and the J gene lost 6 bases, with 20 bases spanning the gap. The CDR3 covers 15 residues. The germline CDR1 and CDR2 sequences are SGHRS and YFSETQ. CDR3 nucleotides: TGCGCCAGCAGGGACAGCAATGGGGGCCGGAATGGCTACACCTTC. It is translated as CASRDSNGGRNGYTF.

The chain combines TRBV21-1 with TRBJ1-5; TRBD1 reflects the table's D call only, with no check against the DNA. TRBV21-1 is tagged as a pseudogene. The CDR3 has 19 amino acids. The CDR3: CASSKGGTGGLHSNQPQHF. CDR3 sequence (DNA): TGTGCCAGCAGCAAAGGGGGGACAGGAGGCCTCCATAGCAATCAGCCCCAGCATTTT.

This clone has only one observation. The rearrangement links TRBV7-9 to TRBJ1-6; TRBD1 agrees at 10 bases. With V trimmed by 2 bases and J by 10 bases, 5 bases remained unmatched. This CDR3 has 15 amino acids. Per the germline V gene, CDR1 is SEHNR and CDR2 is FQNEAQ (reference sequence). CDR3 sequence reads: CASSLSRDRGSPLHF. The DNA for the CDR3 is TGTGCCAGCAGCTTAAGCCGGGACAGGGGATCACCCCTCCACTTT.